A selection of T cell receptor beta chains follows, all from one sample in a study of T-cell memory formation after mild COVID-19. One entry per CDR3 protein, called by TCRdb with MiXCR from the 5' RACE reads. The data show 260,000 or so distinct CDR3 sequences, 16% seen once. Sequenced sample: PBMCs or a T cell subset sorted from them (not recorded which). These receptors originate from a man younger than 35 who had mild COVID-19 (a few samples of this study predate the infection). Cell type and time point are not known. The CDR3 runs from the conserved cysteine through the conserved F or W. The D gene is left open where the match is weak. Only part of the rows carry a size: once, few, many, or a class if the clone is expanded.

d_gene | j_gene | v_gene | abundance | CDR3nt | CDR3aa
TRBD1 | TRBJ2-1 | TRBV9 | NA | TGTGCCAGCAGTGACGGGACAGGGAACTACAATGAGCAGTTCTTC | CASSDGTGNYNEQFF
TRBD1 | TRBJ2-2 | TRBV4-1 | few | TGCGCCAGCAGCCAAGTGTCCGGGACAGTCGCGAGGTACACCGGGGAGCTGTTTTTT | CASSQVSGTVARYTGELFF
NA | TRBJ2-1 | TRBV4-1 | many | TGCGCCAGCAGCCAAGGGGGGCGAAGGGGAGCCTCCTACAATGAGCAGTTCTTC | CASSQGGRRGASYNEQFF
NA | TRBJ2-2 | TRBV11-2 | few | TGTGCCAGCAGCCGCGGGGCGTACACCGGGGAGCTGTTTTTT | CASSRGAYTGELFF
NA | TRBJ1-1 | TRBV12-3/TRBV12-4 | few | TGTGCCAGCAGACGTGCCCCGGAAGCTTTCTTT | CASRRAPEAFF
TRBD1 | TRBJ1-2 | TRBV7-9 | few | TGTGCCAGCAGCTTAGGACAGGGATTTGACTATGGCTACACCTTC | CASSLGQGFDYGYTF
NA | TRBJ2-5 | TRBV6-1 | NA | TGTGCCAGCAGTGCAGGGTTTCAAGAGACCCAGTACTTC | CASSAGFQETQYF
NA | TRBJ1-6 | TRBV18 | few | TGTGCCAGCTCACCGGTACAGGATAATTCACCCCTCCACTTT | CASSPVQDNSPLHF
TRBD1 | TRBJ2-5 | TRBV10-3 | NA | TGTGCCATCAGTGTTTCAGGGGGTGGTGGGACCCAGTACTTC | CAISVSGGGGTQYF
NA | TRBJ2-7 | TRBV30 | few | TGTGCCTGGAGTGTGGCGAGCTCCTACGAGCAGTACTTC | CAWSVASSYEQYF
TRBD1 | TRBJ2-3 | TRBV7-9 | NA | TGTGCCAGCCCCCCAAGGACAGGGAACACAGATACGCAGTATTTT | CASPPRTGNTDTQYF
NA | TRBJ2-1 | TRBV20-1 | many | TGCAGTGCTACACAGGGAGACGGGATCAATGAGCAGTTCTTC | CSATQGDGINEQFF
TRBD1 | TRBJ1-1 | TRBV5-5 | NA | TGTGCCAGCAGCCAGACGGGACAGGGAGTCCAGAACACTGAAGCTTTCTTT | CASSQTGQGVQNTEAFF
TRBD1 | TRBJ1-3 | TRBV4-3 | NA | TGCGCCAGCAGCCAAGGGACAGGGGTGGAAAACACCATATATTTT | CASSQGTGVENTIYF
NA | TRBJ2-3 | TRBV7-2 | NA | TGTGCCAGCACACCTGCGGGGCGGGGTCAAGATACGCAGTATTTT | CASTPAGRGQDTQYF
NA | TRBJ1-1 | TRBV28 | few | TGTGCCATCCGCAGGGACGGATACCAGAACACTGAAGCTTTCTTT | CAIRRDGYQNTEAFF
NA | TRBJ1-3 | TRBV6-5 | many | TGTGCCAGCAGTTATGGTCGATCCTCTGGAAACACCATATATTTT | CASSYGRSSGNTIYF
NA | TRBJ2-1 | TRBV7-2 | few | TGTGCCAGCAGCCCGCCAAAGTTGGGGAATGAGCAGTTCTTC | CASSPPKLGNEQFF
TRBD1 | TRBJ1-5 | TRBV5-5 | NA | TGTGCCAGCAGCCCTGCGGACAGGTTAGATAATCAGCCCCAGCATTTT | CASSPADRLDNQPQHF
NA | TRBJ1-5 | TRBV5-1 | NA | TGCGCCAGCAGCCCCTCGCCTTATAGCAATCAGCCCCAGCATTTT | CASSPSPYSNQPQHF
NA | TRBJ1-2 | TRBV2 | few | TGTGCCAGCACCTTGCGAAGGGATACGGGCTACACCTTC | CASTLRRDTGYTF
NA | TRBJ2-5 | TRBV20-1 | NA | TGCAGTGCTAGAGCCGCGGACACCCAAGAGACCCAGTACTTC | CSARAADTQETQYF
NA | TRBJ1-1 | TRBV5-1 | NA | TGCGCCAGCAGCCGAGTCGGGGAAGCCACTGAAGCTTTCTTT | CASSRVGEATEAFF
NA | TRBJ2-5 | TRBV7-3 | NA | TGTGCCAGCAGCTTAGGGGGGCAGGGAAGAGGGGAGACCCAGTACTTC | CASSLGGQGRGETQYF
NA | TRBJ2-2 | TRBV4-3 | few | TGCGCCAGCAGCCAAGCAACCGCACGGGGGAACGGGGAGCTGTTTTTT | CASSQATARGNGELFF
NA | TRBJ2-1 | TRBV7-2 | few | TGTGCCAGCAGCACCCGGGTCGCGAGTAACGTGCAGTTCTTC | CASSTRVASNVQFF
NA | TRBJ2-2 | TRBV20-1 | few | TGCAGTGCGGCAGGGACGGGAAACACCGGGGAGCTGTTTTTT | CSAAGTGNTGELFF
TRBD1 | TRBJ2-5 | TRBV6-2/TRBV6-3 | few | TGTGCCAGCACCCCACAGGGGTTGCAAGAGACCCAGTACTTC | CASTPQGLQETQYF
NA | TRBJ1-1 | TRBV19 | NA | TGTGCCAGTACCGCCCGGGGGCTGAGGACTGAAGCTTTCTTT | CASTARGLRTEAFF
TRBD2 | TRBJ2-7 | TRBV7-8 | NA | TGTGCCAGCAGCGAGACTAGCTGGTACCACGAGCAGTACTTC | CASSETSWYHEQYF
NA | TRBJ2-3 | TRBV5-1 | NA | TGCGCCAGCAGCTTGGGGAGGGAAGACCGCACAGATACGCAGTATTTT | CASSLGREDRTDTQYF
NA | TRBJ1-4 | TRBV7-9 | NA | TGTGCCAGCAGCTTACTCAGCGCCAATGAAAAACTGTTTTTT | CASSLLSANEKLFF
NA | TRBJ1-2 | TRBV20-1 | few | TGCAGTGCTACACCAATGCCTTTTGGGTCCAGGGGATTACATGGCTACACCTTC | CSATPMPFGSRGLHGYTF